This T cell receptor (beta chain) was captured by sequencing in a study of blood T cell repertoires in COVID-19. About the study: Specimens from acute and convalescent COVID-19 originated in the United States, Italy and Spain. The analysed material was cDNA or gDNA that came from T cells, B-cell-depleted T cells, or PBMCs.

Original processing notes: Estimation of nucleated cell counts relied on the amplification of reference gene primers. Profiling relied on immunoSEQ multiplex PCR, and the TCRdb table lists in-frame clones only, not all of them. V and J calls and clone size are as listed in that table; D and trimming were resolved from the DNA. The sample lists 180,000 or so clones; about nine tenths were seen once. Sequencing used peripheral blood. The source is a woman between 50 and 59 years old with acute or convalescent COVID-19.

The CDR3 protein is CASSKTGMTSGDFYNEQFF. DNA of the CDR3: TGTGCCAGCAGTAAGACGGGAATGACTAGCGGAGACTTCTACAATGAGCAGTTCTTC. The rearrangement uses TRBV6-2 or TRBV6-3 and TRBJ2-1; 9 positions match TRBD2. The CDR3 extends over 19 amino acids. Losses at the gene ends were 5 bases for V and 3 bases for J; bases not matched to a gene: 17. CDR1 is MNHEY and CDR2 is SVGEGT in the germline V gene.